This TCR beta chain emerged from a study of PD-L1 blockade in urothelial cancer. Study-wide context: Analyses were performed on blood at 3 weeks after treatment start (the second dose) and at 6 weeks. T cells were recovered from blood samples at a median of around 150,000.

Notes on this clone: Its cognate antigen is unknown.

After removal of 5 bases from V and 2 bases from J, the junction contained 3 bases not matched to a gene. Germline V gene lookup returns CDR1 SEHNR and CDR2 FQNEAQ (reference sequence). The CDR3 sequence is 13 residues long. Assay: immunoSEQ multiplex PCR; the TCRdb copy retains only in-frame clones and omits some. The sample consists of around 35,000 clones, roughly 84% of them appearing once. Study-wide points: When measured at 3 weeks, tumor-associated blood clones expanded more in durable-benefit patients.

Time point specified: pretreatment peripheral blood. Locally advanced or metastatic urothelial carcinoma affected the patients. This sequence originates from a man aged 60-69 years with urothelial cancer. This chain connects TRBV7-9 to TRBJ2-7; TRBD2 matches 7 bases. Sequenced here: PBMCs, sampled around atezolizumab (anti-PD-L1) treatment. CDR3 bases: TGTGCCAGCAGCCCGAGCGGGACCTACGAGCAGTACTTC. This gives the protein CASSPSGTYEQYF.